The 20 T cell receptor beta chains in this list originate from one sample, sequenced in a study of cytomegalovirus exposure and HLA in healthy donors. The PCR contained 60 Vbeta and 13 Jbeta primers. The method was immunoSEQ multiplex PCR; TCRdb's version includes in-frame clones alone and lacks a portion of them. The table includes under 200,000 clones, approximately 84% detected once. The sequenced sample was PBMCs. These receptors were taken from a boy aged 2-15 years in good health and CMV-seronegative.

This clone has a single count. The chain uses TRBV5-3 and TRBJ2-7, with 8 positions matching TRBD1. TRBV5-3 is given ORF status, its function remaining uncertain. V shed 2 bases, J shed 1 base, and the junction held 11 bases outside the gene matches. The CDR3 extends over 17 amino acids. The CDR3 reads CARSFGGQGASSYEQYF. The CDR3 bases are TGTGCCAGAAGCTTTGGAGGACAGGGCGCTTCTTCCTACGAGCAGTACTTC.

CDR3 in amino acids: CASSPGTSGVNEQFF. The CDR3 coding sequence is TGTGCCAGCAGCCCCGGGACTAGCGGGGTAAATGAGCAGTTCTTC. The V call is TRBV7-3, the J call TRBJ2-1; 13 bases map to TRBD2. The ends lost 5 bases at V and 7 bases at J; junction bases unmatched: 5. The CDR3 is 15 residues long. The germline V gene encodes CDR1 SGHTA and CDR2 FQGTGA.

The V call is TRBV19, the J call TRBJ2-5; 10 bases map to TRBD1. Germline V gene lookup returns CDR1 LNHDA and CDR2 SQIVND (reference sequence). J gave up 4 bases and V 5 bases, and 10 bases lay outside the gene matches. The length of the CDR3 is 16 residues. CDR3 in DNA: TGTGCCAGTAGTGTTGGGACAGGGGAGGTCGGAGAGACCCAGTACTTC. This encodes CASSVGTGEVGETQYF.

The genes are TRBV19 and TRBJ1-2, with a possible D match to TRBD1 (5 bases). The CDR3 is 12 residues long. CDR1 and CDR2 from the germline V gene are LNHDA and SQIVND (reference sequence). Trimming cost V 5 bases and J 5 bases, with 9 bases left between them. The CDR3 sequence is CASSSGVYGYTF. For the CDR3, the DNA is TGTGCCAGTAGTTCGGGGGTTTATGGCTACACCTTC.

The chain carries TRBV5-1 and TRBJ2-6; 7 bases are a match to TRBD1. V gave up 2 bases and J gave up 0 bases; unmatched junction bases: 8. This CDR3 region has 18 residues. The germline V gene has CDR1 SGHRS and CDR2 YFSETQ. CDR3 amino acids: CASSFTRDSPSGANVLTF. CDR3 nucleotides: TGCGCCAGCAGCTTCACCCGGGACAGTCCCTCTGGGGCCAACGTCCTGACTTTC.

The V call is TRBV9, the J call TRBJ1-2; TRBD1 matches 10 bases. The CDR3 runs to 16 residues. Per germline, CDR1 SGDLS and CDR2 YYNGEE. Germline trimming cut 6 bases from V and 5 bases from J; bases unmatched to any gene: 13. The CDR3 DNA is TGTGCCAGCAACCGGGACAGGGGTGGGTTTGGGTATGGCTACACCTTC. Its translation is CASNRDRGGFGYGYTF.

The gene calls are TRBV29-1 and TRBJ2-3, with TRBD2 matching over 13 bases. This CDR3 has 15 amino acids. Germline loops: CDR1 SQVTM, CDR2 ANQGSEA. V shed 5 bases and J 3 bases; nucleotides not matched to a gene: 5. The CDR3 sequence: CSVPGLAGATDTQYF. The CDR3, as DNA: TGCAGCGTTCCAGGACTAGCGGGAGCAACAGATACGCAGTATTTT.

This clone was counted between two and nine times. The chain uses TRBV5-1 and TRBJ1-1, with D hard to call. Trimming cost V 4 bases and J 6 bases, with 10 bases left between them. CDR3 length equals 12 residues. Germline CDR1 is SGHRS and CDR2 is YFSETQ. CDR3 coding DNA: TGCGCCAGCAGCGCCGAGGGCCCTGAAGCTTTCTTT. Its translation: CASSAEGPEAFF. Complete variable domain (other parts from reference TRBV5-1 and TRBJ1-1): KAGVTQTPRYLIKTRGQQVTLSCSPISGHRSVSWYQQTPGQGLQFLFEYFSETQRNKGNFPGRFSGRQFSNSRSEMNVSTLELGDSALYLCASSAEGPEAFFGQGTRLTVV.

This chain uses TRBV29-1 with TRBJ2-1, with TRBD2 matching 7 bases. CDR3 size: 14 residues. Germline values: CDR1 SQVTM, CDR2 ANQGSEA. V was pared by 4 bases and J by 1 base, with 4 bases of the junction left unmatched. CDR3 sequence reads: CSVASGGSYNEQFF. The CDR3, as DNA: TGCAGCGTTGCTAGCGGAGGGTCCTACAATGAGCAGTTCTTC.

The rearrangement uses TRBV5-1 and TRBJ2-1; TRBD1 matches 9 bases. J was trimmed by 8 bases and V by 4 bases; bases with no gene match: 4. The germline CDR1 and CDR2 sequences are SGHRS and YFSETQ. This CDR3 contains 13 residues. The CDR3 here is CASSKGQGYEQFF. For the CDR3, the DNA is TGCGCCAGCAGCAAAGGACAGGGGTATGAGCAGTTCTTC.

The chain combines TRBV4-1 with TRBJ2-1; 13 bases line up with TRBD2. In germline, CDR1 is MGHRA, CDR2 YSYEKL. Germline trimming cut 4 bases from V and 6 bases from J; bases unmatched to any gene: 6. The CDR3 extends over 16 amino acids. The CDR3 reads CASSRILAGGGNEQFF. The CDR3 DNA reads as TGCGCCAGCAGCCGGATACTAGCGGGAGGGGGCAATGAGCAGTTCTTC.

Here the CDR3 reads CASTFSLLELFF. The CDR3 DNA follows: TGTGCCAGCACCTTCTCCCTCCTGGAGCTGTTTTTT. The chain combines TRBV6-6 with TRBJ2-2; no firm D call. The CDR3 totals 12 residues. Looked up from germline, CDR1 is MNHNY and CDR2 is SVGAGI (reference sequence). Trimming left V 7 bases short and J 10 bases short, with 13 bases between.

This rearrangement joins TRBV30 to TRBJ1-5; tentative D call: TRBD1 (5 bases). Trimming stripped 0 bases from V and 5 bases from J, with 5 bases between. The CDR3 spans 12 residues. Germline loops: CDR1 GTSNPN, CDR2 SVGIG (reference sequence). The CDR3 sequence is CAWSVGDQPQHF. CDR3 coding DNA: TGTGCCTGGAGTGTAGGGGATCAGCCCCAGCATTTT.

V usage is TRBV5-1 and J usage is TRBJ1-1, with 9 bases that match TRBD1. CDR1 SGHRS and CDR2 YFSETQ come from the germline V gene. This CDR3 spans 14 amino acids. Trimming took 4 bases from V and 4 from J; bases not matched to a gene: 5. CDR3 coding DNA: TGCGCCAGCAGCCTCACAGGGGGCTCCACTGAAGCTTTCTTT. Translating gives CASSLTGGSTEAFF. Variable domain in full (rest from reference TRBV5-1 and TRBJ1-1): KAGVTQTPRYLIKTRGQQVTLSCSPISGHRSVSWYQQTPGQGLQFLFEYFSETQRNKGNFPGRFSGRQFSNSRSEMNVSTLELGDSALYLCASSLTGGSTEAFFGQGTRLTVV.

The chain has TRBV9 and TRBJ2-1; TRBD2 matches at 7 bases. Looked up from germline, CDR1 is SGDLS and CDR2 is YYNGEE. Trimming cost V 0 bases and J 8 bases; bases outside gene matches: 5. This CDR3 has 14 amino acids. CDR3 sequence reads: CASSVVAGADEQFF. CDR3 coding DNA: TGTGCCAGCAGCGTAGTGGCGGGAGCCGATGAGCAGTTCTTC.

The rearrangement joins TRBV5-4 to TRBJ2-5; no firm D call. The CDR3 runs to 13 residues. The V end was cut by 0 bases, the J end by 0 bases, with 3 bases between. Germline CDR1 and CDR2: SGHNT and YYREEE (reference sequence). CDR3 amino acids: CASSLAYQETQYF. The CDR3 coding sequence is TGTGCCAGCAGCTTGGCATACCAAGAGACCCAGTACTTC.

The CDR3 reads CASSFLTVNSYGYTF. In nucleotides, the CDR3 is TGTGCCAGCAGCTTCCTGACAGTCAACTCCTATGGCTACACCTTC. The rearrangement joins TRBV7-8 to TRBJ1-2; D might be TRBD1 (5 bases). The CDR3 totals 15 residues. V shed 3 bases and J shed 4 bases, with 15 bases lying between them. The V gene's germline CDR1 is SGHVS and CDR2 FQNEAQ.

The CDR3 DNA sequence: TGCAGCGGCAGCGGGAGGAATCCCTCCTACAATGAGCAGTTCTTC. Translated, it gives CSGSGRNPSYNEQFF. The gene calls are TRBV29-1 and TRBJ2-1, with 9 positions matching TRBD2. After removal of 7 bases from V and 0 bases from J, the junction contained 7 bases not matched to a gene. CDR1 and CDR2 from the germline V gene are SQVTM and ANQGSEA. The CDR3 loop spans 15 amino acids.

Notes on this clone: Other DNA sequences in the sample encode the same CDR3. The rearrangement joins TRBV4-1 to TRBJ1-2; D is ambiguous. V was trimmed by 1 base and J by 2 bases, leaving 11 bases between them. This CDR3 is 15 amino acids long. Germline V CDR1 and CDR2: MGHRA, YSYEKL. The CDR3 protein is CASSQVTGGNYGYTF. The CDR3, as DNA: TGCGCCAGCAGCCAAGTTACGGGTGGGAACTATGGCTACACCTTC.

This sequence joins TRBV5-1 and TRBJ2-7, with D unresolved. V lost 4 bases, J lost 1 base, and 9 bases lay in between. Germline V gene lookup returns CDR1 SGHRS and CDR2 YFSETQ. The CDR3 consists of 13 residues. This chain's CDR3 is CASSPGPSYEQYF. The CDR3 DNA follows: TGCGCCAGCAGCCCAGGCCCGTCCTACGAGCAGTACTTC.